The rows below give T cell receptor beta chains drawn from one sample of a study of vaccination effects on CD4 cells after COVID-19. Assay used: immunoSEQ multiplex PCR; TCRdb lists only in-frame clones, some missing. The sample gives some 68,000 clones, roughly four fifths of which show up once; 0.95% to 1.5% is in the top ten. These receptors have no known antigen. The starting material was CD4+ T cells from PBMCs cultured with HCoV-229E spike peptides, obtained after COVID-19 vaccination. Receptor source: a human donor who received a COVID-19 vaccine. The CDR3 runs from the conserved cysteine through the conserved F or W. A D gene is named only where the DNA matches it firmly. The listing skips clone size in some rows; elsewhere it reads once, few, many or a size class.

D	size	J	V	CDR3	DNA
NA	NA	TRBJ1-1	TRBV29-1	CSLKGAMNTEAFF	TGCAGCCTTAAAGGGGCCATGAACACTGAAGCTTTCTTT
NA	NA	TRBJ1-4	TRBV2	CASCSRGFDEKLFF	TGTGCCAGTTGTAGTAGGGGATTTGACGAAAAACTGTTTTTT
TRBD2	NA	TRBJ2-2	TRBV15	CATSRTRLAGGTGELFF	TGTGCCACCAGCAGGACTCGACTAGCGGGGGGCACCGGGGAGCTGTTTTTT
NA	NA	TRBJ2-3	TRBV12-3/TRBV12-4	CASSRDGPDTQYF	TGTGCCAGTTCTCGGGACGGTCCAGATACGCAGTATTTT
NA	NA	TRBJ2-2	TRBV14	CASSQARGSGRELFF	TGTGCCAGCAGCCAAGCGCGAGGTTCTGGCAGGGAGCTGTTTTTT
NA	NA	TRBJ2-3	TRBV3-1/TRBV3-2	CASSRELDTQYF	TGTGCCAGCAGCCGGGAATTAGATACGCAGTATTTT
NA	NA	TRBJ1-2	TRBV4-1	CASSPTAALNANYGYTF	TGCGCCAGCAGCCCAACGGCCGCCTTGAATGCTAACTATGGCTACACCTTC
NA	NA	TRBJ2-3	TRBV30	CAWSLLLAGALDTQYF	TGTGCCTGGAGTTTACTACTTGCGGGGGCCTTGGATACGCAGTATTTT
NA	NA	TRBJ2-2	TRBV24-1	CATSNVRLTGELFF	TGTGCCACCAGTAATGTCAGGCTCACCGGGGAGCTGTTTTTT
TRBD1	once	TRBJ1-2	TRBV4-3	CASSLDRGGVYGYTF	TGCGCCAGCAGCCTAGACAGGGGGGGGGTCTATGGCTACACCTTC
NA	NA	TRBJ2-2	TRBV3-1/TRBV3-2	CASSQDGRSGELFF	TGTGCCAGCAGCCAAGATGGGCGTTCCGGGGAGCTGTTTTTT
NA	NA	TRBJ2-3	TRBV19	CASSHDRRAADTQYF	TGTGCCAGTAGTCACGATCGTCGGGCGGCAGATACGCAGTATTTT
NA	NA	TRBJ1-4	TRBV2	CASSGYEKLFF	TGTGCCAGCAGTGGGTATGAAAAACTGTTTTTT
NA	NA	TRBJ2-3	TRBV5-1	CASSVGGPDTQYF	TGCGCCAGCAGCGTCGGGGGTCCAGATACGCAGTATTTT
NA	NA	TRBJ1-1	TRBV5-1	CASSLNRNTEAFF	TGCGCCAGCAGCCTGAACAGAAACACTGAAGCTTTCTTT
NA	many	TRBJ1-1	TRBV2	CASSEQQGTEAFF	TGTGCCAGCAGTGAACAGCAGGGCACTGAAGCTTTCTTT
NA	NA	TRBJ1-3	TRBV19	CASSISPISGNTIYF	TGTGCCAGTAGTATATCGCCAATCTCTGGAAACACCATATATTTT
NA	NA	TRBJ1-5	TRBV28	CASSSPGQLRQPQHF	TGTGCCAGCAGTTCACCGGGACAATTAAGGCAGCCCCAGCATTTT
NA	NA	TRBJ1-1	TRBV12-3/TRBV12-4	CASSLRNPTHAFF	TGTGCCAGCAGTTTACGCAACCCCACACACGCTTTCTTT
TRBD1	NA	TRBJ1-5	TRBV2	CASGDSSNQPQHF	TGTGCCAGCGGGGACAGTTCAAATCAGCCCCAGCATTTT
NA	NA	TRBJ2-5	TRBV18	CASSPSWAGQETQYF	TGTGCCAGCTCACCATCCTGGGCAGGACAAGAGACCCAGTACTTC
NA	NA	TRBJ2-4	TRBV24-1	CATSDPGTRGDIQYF	TGTGCCACCAGTGACCCCGGGACCAGGGGGGACATTCAGTACTTC
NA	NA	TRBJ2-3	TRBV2	CASSKRTGRTGLGTDTQYF	TGTGCCAGCAGCAAACGGACAGGACGGACGGGACTAGGAACAGATACGCAGTATTTT
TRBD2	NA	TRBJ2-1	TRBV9	CASSGTSGGVVHEQFF	TGTGCCAGCAGCGGGACTAGCGGGGGGGTGGTTCATGAGCAGTTCTTC
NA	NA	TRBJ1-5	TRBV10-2	CASSESGNQPQHF	TGCGCCAGCAGTGAGTCTGGGAATCAGCCCCAGCATTTT
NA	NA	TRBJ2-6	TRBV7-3	CASSLSGIAGANVLTF	TGTGCCAGCAGCTTAAGCGGGATAGCTGGGGCCAACGTCCTGACTTTC
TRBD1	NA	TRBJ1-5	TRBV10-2	CASSDAGGFRNQPQHF	TGCGCCAGCAGTGATGCAGGGGGCTTTAGGAATCAGCCCCAGCATTTT
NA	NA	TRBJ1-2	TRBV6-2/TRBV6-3	CASSYGRFGQPYGYTF	TGTGCCAGCAGTTACGGGAGGTTTGGACAGCCCTATGGCTACACCTTC
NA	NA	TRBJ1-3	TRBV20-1	CSASQGAGNTIYF	TGCAGTGCTAGTCAGGGAGCCGGAAACACCATATATTTT
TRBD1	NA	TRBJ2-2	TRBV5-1	CASSATGGMNTGELFF	TGCGCCAGCAGCGCGACAGGGGGCATGAACACCGGGGAGCTGTTTTTT
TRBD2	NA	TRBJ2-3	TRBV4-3	CASSYGTSGEYTQYF	TGCGCCAGCAGCTACGGGACTAGCGGGGAGTATACGCAGTATTTT
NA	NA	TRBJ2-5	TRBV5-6	CASSWLGGGSETQYF	TGTGCCAGCAGCTGGTTAGGGGGGGGCTCGGAGACCCAGTACTTC
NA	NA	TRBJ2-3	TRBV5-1	CASSLDRAADTQYF	TGCGCCAGCAGCTTGGACAGGGCGGCTGATACGCAGTATTTT
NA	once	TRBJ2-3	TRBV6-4	CASSADFTDTQYF	TGTGCCAGCAGTGCGGACTTCACAGATACGCAGTATTTT
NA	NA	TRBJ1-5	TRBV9	CASSVGVGLDQPQHF	TGTGCCAGCAGCGTAGGGGTAGGGTTAGATCAGCCCCAGCATTTT
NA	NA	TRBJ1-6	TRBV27	CASSSLSGSSYNSPLHF	TGTGCCAGCAGTTCCCTTTCGGGGAGCTCCTATAATTCACCCCTCCACTTT
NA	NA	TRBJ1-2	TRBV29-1	CSVDEDGYTF	TGCAGCGTAGACGAAGATGGCTACACCTTC
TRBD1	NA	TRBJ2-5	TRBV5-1	CASSHGQGRMTGTQYF	TGCGCCAGCAGCCACGGACAGGGGCGCATGACCGGGACCCAGTACTTC
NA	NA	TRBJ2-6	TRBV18	CASSPLDAGSGANVLTF	TGTGCCAGCTCACCCCTAGACGCGGGGTCGGGGGCCAACGTCCTGACTTTC
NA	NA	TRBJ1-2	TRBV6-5	CASRSGRGYGYTF	TGTGCCAGCAGAAGCGGCAGGGGCTATGGCTACACCTTC
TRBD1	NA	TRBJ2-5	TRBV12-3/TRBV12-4	CASTRGRETQYF	TGTGCCAGCACGAGGGGGCGAGAGACCCAGTACTTC
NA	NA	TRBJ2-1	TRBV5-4	CASSSGLQSYNEQFF	TGTGCCAGCAGCTCGGGACTCCAATCCTACAATGAGCAGTTCTTC
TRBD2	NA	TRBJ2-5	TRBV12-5	CASGQGLAGGRGETQYF	TGTGCTAGTGGACAGGGACTAGCGGGGGGCCGTGGAGAGACCCAGTACTTC
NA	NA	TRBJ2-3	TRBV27	CASSLISGLRTDTQYF	TGTGCCAGCAGTTTGATTAGCGGCCTCCGCACAGATACGCAGTATTTT
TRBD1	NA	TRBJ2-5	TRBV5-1	CASSFGDRAQTQYF	TGCGCCAGCAGCTTTGGGGACAGGGCCCAGACCCAGTACTTC
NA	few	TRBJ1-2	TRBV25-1	CASSASGGYGYTF	TGTGCCAGCAGTGCCTCGGGCGGCTATGGCTACACCTTC
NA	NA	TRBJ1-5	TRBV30	CAWSVRGRGNQPQHF	TGTGCCTGGAGTGTAAGGGGTCGGGGCAATCAGCCCCAGCATTTT
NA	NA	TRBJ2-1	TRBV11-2	CASSFQGPNEQFF	TGTGCCAGCAGCTTCCAGGGGCCCAATGAGCAGTTCTTC
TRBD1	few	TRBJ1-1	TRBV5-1	CASSLAGRGRGDTEAFF	TGCGCCAGCAGCTTGGCTGGCAGGGGGAGGGGGGACACTGAAGCTTTCTTT
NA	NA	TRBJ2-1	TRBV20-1	CSAVRRKQFF	TGCAGTGCTGTAAGGCGGAAGCAGTTCTTC
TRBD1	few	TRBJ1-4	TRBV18	CASSPTGAGEKLFF	TGTGCCAGCTCACCGACAGGGGCCGGTGAAAAACTGTTTTTT
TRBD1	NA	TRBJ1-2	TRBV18	CASSRAQGKDGYTF	TGTGCCAGCTCGCGCGCACAGGGGAAAGATGGCTACACCTTC
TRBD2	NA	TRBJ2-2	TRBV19	CASSMTSWTGELFF	TGTGCCAGTAGTATGACTAGCTGGACCGGGGAGCTGTTTTTT
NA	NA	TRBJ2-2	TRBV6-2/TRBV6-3	CASSYSYQQGRGTGELFF	TGTGCCAGCAGTTACTCGTACCAACAGGGACGGGGGACCGGGGAGCTGTTTTTT
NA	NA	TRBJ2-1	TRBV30	CAWSGWDTGNYNEQFF	TGTGCCTGGAGCGGATGGGATACAGGGAACTACAATGAGCAGTTCTTC
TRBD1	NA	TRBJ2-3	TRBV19	CASSTTGYRDTQYF	TGTGCCAGTAGTACGACAGGGTACAGAGATACGCAGTATTTT
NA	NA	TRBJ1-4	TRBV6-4	CASSVATGEKLFF	TGTGCCAGCAGTGTGGCGACAGGTGAAAAACTGTTTTTT
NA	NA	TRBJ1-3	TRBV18	CASSRTTVLSGNTIYF	TGTGCCAGCTCACGTACGACAGTTCTCTCTGGAAACACCATATATTTT
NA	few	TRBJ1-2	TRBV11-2	CASSLERATFTF	TGTGCCAGCAGCTTAGAGAGGGCGACGTTCACCTTC
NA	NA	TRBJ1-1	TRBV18	CASSPQGNAEAFF	TGTGCCAGCTCGCCTCAGGGGAACGCTGAAGCTTTCTTT